This TCR beta chain originates from a study of tumor-infiltrating lymphocytes in primary liver carcinoma. About the research overall: Patients, male and female, were 30 to 69 years old.

J was trimmed by 5 bases and V by 4 bases; bases with no gene match: 4. The CDR3 runs 13 residues. Germline assignment: CDR1 MNHNS and CDR2 SASEGT. Points on this clonotype: Its antigen is undetermined.

The source of the blood RNA was unsorted whole blood, and germline DNA was extracted as well. In advance of surgery, roughly 4.4 milliliters of peripheral blood were collected. TCR beta cDNA was reverse-transcribed from approximately 0.45 ug of total RNA. The reaction used a constant-region primer and ProtoScript II reverse transcriptase. Slightly modified ARM-PCR served as the procedure for the TCR beta libraries. These libraries came from three rounds of nested multiplex PCR. A C-beta reverse primer and TRBV1-TRBV30 forward primers served in each of the first two PCR rounds, at 10 cycles apiece. Each CDR3 protein gets one entry after TCRdb re-called the multiplex PCR reads with MiXCR. This sample has about 180,000 distinct CDR3 sequences; around 60% occur once, and the top ten carry 70% to 80%. Study findings and constraints: Tumor region pairs showed greater overlap than either tumor-adjacent or tumor-blood pairs did. Tumor top-250-clone fraction significantly exceeded that of blood (p = 0.039).

Sequenced sample: peripheral blood. This clonotype was sampled from a man aged 40-50 years with primary liver carcinoma and hepatitis B virus infection. V usage is TRBV6-1 and J usage is TRBJ1-2, with 7 bases that match TRBD1. CDR3 protein: CASSGATGYGYTF. CDR3 sequence (DNA): TGTGCCAGCAGTGGAGCGACAGGGTATGGCTACACCTTC.